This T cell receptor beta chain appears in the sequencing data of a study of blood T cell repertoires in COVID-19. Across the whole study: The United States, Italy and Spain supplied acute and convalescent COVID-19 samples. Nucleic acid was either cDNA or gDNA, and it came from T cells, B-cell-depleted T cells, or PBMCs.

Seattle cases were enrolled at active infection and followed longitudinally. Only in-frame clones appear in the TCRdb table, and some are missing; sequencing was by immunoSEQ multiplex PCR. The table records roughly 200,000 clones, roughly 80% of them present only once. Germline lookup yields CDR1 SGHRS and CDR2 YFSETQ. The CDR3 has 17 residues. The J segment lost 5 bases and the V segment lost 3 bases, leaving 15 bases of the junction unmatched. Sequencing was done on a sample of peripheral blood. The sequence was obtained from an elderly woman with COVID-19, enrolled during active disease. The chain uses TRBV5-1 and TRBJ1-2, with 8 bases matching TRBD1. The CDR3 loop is CASSSPGQVDFRYGYTF. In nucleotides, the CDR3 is TGCGCCAGCAGCTCTCCGGGACAGGTGGATTTTCGGTATGGCTACACCTTC.